This is a list of T cell receptor beta chains from one sample in a study of blood T cell repertoires in COVID-19. Assay used: immunoSEQ multiplex PCR; TCRdb lists only in-frame clones, some missing. The sample comprises 200,000 or so clones, around three quarters of which are singletons, and around 16% rests with the top ten. Sequencing used peripheral blood. These receptors were collected from a man aged 55-75 years with active or convalescent COVID-19. Each CDR3 is given with its conserved first and last residue. The D gene is left open where the match is weak. Some rows mark clone size as missing; the rest say once, few, many or name a class of expanded clone.

>NA|TRBJ2-7|once|TRBV11-3
TGTGCCAGCAGCCAACGCGGGACCGATGGAGCCGAGCAGTACTTC
CASSQRGTDGAEQYF
>TRBD2|TRBJ2-7|NA|TRBV6-9
TGTGCCAGCAGTTATTCGAGACGGGGGGAGGAAGATAACGAGCAGTACTTC
CASSYSRRGEEDNEQYF
>NA|TRBJ1-4|NA|TRBV28
TGTGCCAGCAGATCTACAGGGTTTGCGTTTTTT
CASRSTGFAFF
>NA|TRBJ1-2|few|TRBV18
TGTGCCAGCTCACCCCAAGTGGACAGTCCTTATGGCTACACCTTC
CASSPQVDSPYGYTF
>NA|TRBJ1-5|once|TRBV5-5
TGTGCCAGCAGCTTTACCTGGGGCAGGGTGGGTCAGCCCCAGCATTTT
CASSFTWGRVGQPQHF
>NA|TRBJ2-2|few|TRBV28
TGTGCCAGCAGTAAATCCGGGGCGAACACCGGGGAGCTGTTTTTT
CASSKSGANTGELFF
>TRBD1|TRBJ2-3|NA|TRBV4-2
TGTGCCAGCAGCCGGGACAGGAGCACAGATACGCAGTATTTT
CASSRDRSTDTQYF
>NA|TRBJ1-2|NA|TRBV9
TGTGCCAGCAGCTTAGGGAGGGAGAATACTAACTATGGCTACACCTTC
CASSLGRENTNYGYTF
>TRBD1|TRBJ2-1|NA|TRBV25-1
TGTGCCAGCGGAAGACAGGGAGTGACCAATGAGCAGTTCTTC
CASGRQGVTNEQFF
>TRBD2|TRBJ2-1|NA|TRBV7-2
TGTGCCAGCAGCTCAGCCCGGGAGGATGAGCAGTTCTTC
CASSSAREDEQFF